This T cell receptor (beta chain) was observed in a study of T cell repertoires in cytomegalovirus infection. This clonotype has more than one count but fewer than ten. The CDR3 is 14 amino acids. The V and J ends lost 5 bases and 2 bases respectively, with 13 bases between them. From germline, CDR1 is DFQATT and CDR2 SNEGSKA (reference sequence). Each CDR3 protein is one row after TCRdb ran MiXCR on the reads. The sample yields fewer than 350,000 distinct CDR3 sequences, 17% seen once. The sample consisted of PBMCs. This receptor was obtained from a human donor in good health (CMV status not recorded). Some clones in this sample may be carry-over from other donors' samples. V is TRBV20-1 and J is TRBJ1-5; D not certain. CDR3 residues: CSAALLARNQPQHF. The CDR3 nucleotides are TGCAGTGCTGCGTTATTGGCCCGCAATCAGCCCCAGCATTTT.